This T cell receptor (beta chain) was found in a study of neurological immune-mediated disorders. As to time point: longitudinal time-point 3. Template-switch 5'RACE cDNA synthesis added a 10-nucleotide unique molecular identifier. A single run covered 15-18 subjects with over 190 million TCR-beta sequences. MiXCR was run by TCRdb on the 5' RACE reads, yielding one entry per CDR3 protein. This table holds roughly 100,000 distinct CDR3 sequences, 10% to 12% found once. The CDR3 contains 16 residues. Germline CDR1 and CDR2: SGHRS and YFSETQ. With 4 bases removed from V and 7 bases from J, the gap between germline ends came to 18 bases. The table lists this clonotype with many counts.

Source material: PBMCs. The chain links TRBV5-1 to TRBJ1-6; D perhaps matches TRBD1 (6 bases). The receptor comes from a female donor with HTLV-1-associated myelopathy (HAM/TSP). The CDR3 region has the DNA TGCGCCAGCAGCCCGATCGGGGGGGCTTCAAATTCACCCCTCCACTTT. Amino acid sequence: CASSPIGGASNSPLHF.